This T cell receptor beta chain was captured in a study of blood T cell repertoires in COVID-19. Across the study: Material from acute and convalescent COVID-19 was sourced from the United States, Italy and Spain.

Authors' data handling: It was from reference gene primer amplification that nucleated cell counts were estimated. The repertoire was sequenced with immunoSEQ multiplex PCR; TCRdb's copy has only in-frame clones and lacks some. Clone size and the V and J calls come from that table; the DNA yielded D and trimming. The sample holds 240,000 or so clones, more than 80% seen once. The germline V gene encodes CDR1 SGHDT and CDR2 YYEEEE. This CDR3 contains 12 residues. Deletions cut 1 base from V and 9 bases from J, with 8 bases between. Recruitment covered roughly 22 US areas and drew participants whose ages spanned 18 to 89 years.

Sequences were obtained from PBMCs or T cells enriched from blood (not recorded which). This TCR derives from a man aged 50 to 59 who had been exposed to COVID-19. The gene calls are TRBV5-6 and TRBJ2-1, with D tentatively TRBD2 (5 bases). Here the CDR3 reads CASSLRGPEQFF. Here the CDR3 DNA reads TGTGCCAGCAGCTTGCGCGGGCCTGAGCAGTTCTTC.